The clone carrying this TCR beta chain appeared a few times. Between the trimmed V and J ends, which lost 5 bases and 2 bases, there was a span of 15 bases. The CDR3 contains 15 residues. The entry originates in a study of T cells in Graves' hyperthyroidism and ophthalmopathy. The CDR3 regions of TCR beta were amplified from RNA transcripts. HTBI primers drove first-round RT-PCR of the TCR CDR3. TCRdb re-called the multiplex PCR reads with MiXCR, one entry per CDR3 protein. The sample includes about half a million distinct CDR3 sequences, around 15% of them seen just once. The sample consisted of blood. V usage is TRBV12-3 or TRBV12-4 and J usage is TRBJ2-5; possible D gene TRBD2, 6 bases. The origin of this receptor is a woman in her twenties or thirties with Graves' ophthalmopathy. As DNA, the CDR3 is TGTGCCAGCAGTACCGGGGGTCTAGGGCAAGAGACCCAGTACTTC. Its translation is CASSTGGLGQETQYF.